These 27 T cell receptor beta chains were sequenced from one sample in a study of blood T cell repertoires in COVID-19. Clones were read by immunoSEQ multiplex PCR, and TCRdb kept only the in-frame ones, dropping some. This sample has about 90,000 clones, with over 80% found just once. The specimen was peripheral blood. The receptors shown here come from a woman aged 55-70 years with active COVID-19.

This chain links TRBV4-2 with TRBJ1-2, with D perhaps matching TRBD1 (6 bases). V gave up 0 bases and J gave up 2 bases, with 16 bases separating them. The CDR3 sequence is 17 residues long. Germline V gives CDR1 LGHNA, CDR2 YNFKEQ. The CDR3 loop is CASSQEGIGQGNYGYTF. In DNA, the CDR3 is TGTGCCAGCAGCCAAGAGGGGATCGGGCAGGGGAACTATGGCTACACCTTC.

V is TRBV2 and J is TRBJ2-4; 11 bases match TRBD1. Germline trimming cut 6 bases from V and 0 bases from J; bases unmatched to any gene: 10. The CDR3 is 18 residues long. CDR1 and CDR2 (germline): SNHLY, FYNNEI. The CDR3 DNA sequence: TGTGCCAGCAGGGGAGGGACAGGGGGATCTGGAGCCAAAAACATTCAGTACTTC. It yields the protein CASRGGTGGSGAKNIQYF.

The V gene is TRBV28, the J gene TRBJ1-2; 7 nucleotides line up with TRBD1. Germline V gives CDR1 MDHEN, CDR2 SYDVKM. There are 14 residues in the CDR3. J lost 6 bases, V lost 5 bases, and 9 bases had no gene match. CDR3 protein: CASSPPGQRNGYTF. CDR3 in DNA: TGTGCCAGCAGTCCACCGGGACAGAGAAATGGCTACACCTTC.

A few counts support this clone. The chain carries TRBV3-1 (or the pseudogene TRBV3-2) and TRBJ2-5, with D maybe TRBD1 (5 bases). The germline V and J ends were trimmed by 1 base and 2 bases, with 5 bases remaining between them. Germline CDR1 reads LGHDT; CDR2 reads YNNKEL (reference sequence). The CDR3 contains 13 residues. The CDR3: CASSQAGQETQYF. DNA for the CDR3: TGTGCCAGCAGCCAAGCAGGGCAAGAGACCCAGTACTTC.

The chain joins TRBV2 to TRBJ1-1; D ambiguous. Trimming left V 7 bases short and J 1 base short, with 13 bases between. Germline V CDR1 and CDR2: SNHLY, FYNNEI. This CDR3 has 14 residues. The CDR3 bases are TGTGCCAGCAAGTTCCAGGAATGGAACACTGAAGCTTTCTTT. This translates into CASKFQEWNTEAFF.

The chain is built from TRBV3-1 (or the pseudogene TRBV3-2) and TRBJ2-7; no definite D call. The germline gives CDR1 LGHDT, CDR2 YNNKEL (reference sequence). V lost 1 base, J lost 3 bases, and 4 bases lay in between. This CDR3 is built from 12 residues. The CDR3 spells CASSQARYEQYF. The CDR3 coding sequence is TGTGCCAGCAGCCAAGCCCGCTACGAGCAGTACTTC.

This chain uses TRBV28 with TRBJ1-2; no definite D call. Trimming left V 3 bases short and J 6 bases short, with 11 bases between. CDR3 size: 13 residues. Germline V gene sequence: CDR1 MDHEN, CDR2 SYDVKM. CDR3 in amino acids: CASSFYGVDGYTF. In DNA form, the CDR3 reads TGTGCCAGCAGTTTCTACGGAGTGGATGGCTACACCTTC.

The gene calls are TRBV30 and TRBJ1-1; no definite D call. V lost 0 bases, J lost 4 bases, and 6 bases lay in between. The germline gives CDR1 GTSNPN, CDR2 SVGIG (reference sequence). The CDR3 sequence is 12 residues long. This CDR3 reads CAWSVRLTEAFF. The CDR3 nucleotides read TGTGCCTGGAGTGTGAGGCTCACTGAAGCTTTCTTT.

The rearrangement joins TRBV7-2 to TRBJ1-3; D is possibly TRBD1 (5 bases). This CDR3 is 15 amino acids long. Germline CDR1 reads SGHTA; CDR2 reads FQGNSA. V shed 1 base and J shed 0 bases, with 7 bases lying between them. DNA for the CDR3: TGTGCCAGCAGCTTAGTAGGGGACTCTGGAAACACCATATATTTT. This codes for CASSLVGDSGNTIYF.

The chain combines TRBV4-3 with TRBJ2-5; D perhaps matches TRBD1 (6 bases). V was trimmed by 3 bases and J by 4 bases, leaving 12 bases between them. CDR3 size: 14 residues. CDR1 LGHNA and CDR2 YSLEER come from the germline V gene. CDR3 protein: CASSQQQGSETQYF. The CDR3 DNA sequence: TGCGCCAGCAGCCAGCAACAGGGATCAGAGACCCAGTACTTC.

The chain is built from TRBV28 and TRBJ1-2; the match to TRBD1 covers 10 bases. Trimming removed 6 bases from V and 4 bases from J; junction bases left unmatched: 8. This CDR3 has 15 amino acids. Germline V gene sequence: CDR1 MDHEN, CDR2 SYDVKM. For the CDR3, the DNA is TGTGCCAGCAGCTCCGACAGGGGGCGCATCTATGGCTACACCTTC. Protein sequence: CASSSDRGRIYGYTF.

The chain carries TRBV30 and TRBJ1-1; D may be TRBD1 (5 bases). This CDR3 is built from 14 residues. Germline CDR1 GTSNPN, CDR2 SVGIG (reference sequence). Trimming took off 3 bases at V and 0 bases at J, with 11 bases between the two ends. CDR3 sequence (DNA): TGTGCCTGGAGGAGTGCAGGGCTGAACACTGAAGCTTTCTTT. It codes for CAWRSAGLNTEAFF.

The DNA for the CDR3 is TGTGCCAGCAATCCCTTTCGGGACTCCCGGAGGAGGACTGAAGCTTTCTTT. This sequence encodes CASNPFRDSRRRTEAFF. This chain uses TRBV28 with TRBJ1-1, with D possibly being TRBD1 (5 bases). From germline, CDR1 is MDHEN and CDR2 SYDVKM. The V and J ends lost 7 bases and 5 bases respectively, with 26 bases between them. The CDR3 consists of 17 residues.

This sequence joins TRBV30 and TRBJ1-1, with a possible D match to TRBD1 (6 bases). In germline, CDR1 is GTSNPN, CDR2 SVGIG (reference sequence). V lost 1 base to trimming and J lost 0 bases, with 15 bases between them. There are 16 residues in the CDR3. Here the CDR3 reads CAWSEDIRGLNTEAFF. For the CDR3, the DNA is TGTGCCTGGAGTGAGGATATAAGGGGGTTGAACACTGAAGCTTTCTTT.

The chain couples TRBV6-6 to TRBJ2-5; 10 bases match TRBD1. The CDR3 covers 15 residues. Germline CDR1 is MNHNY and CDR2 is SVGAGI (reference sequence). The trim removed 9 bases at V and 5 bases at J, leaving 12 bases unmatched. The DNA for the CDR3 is TGTGCCAGTAGGCCGGGACAGGGGTCTAGGGAGACCCAGTACTTC. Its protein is CASRPGQGSRETQYF.

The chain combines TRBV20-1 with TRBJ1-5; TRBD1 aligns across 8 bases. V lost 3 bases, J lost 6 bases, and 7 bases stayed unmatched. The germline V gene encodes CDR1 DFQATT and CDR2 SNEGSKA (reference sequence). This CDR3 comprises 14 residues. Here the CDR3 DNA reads TGCAGTGCTAGTCAGGGGGCGGTCCGTCAGCCCCAGCATTTT. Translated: CSASQGAVRQPQHF.

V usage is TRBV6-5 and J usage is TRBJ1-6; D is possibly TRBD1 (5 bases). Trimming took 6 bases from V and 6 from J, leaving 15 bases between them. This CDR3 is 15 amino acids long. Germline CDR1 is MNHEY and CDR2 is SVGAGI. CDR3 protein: CASSGGVATNSPLHF. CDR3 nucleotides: TGTGCCAGCAGCGGGGGGGTGGCCACTAATTCACCCCTCCACTTT.

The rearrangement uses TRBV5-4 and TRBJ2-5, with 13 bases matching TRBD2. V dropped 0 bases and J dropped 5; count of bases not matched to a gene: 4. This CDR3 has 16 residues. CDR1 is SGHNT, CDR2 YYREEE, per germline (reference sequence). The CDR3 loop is CASSLGLAGGGETQYF. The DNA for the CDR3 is TGTGCCAGCAGCTTGGGACTAGCGGGAGGAGGGGAGACCCAGTACTTC.

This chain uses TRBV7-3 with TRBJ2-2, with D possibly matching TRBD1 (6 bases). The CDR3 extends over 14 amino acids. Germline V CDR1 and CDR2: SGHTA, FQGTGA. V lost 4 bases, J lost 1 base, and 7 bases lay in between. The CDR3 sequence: CASSSQGNTGELFF. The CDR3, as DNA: TGTGCCAGCAGCTCACAGGGGAACACCGGGGAGCTGTTTTTT.

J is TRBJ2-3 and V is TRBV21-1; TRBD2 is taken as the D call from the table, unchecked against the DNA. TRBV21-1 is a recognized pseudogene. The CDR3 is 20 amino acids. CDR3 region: CASSRQGSKREDSSTDTQYF. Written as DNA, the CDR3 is TGTGCCAGCAGCAGACAAGGGTCAAAGCGGGAGGATTCTAGCACAGATACGCAGTATTTT.

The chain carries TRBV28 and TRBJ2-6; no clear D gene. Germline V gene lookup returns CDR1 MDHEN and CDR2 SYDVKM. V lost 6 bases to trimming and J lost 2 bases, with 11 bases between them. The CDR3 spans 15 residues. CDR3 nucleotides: TGTGCCAGCAGCCCCGGTTCGCCTGGGGCCAACGTCCTGACTTTC. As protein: CASSPGSPGANVLTF.

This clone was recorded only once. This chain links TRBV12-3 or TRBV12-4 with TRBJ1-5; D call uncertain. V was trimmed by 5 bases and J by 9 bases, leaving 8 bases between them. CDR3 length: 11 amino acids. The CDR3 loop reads CASSATGPQHF. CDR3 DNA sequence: TGTGCCAGCAGTGCGACTGGGCCCCAGCATTTT.

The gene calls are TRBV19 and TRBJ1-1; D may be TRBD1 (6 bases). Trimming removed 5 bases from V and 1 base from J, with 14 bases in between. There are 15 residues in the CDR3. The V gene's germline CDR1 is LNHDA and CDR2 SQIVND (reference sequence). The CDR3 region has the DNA TGTGCCAGTAGTGCGTACAGGGCCCCGAACACTGAAGCTTTCTTT. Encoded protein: CASSAYRAPNTEAFF.

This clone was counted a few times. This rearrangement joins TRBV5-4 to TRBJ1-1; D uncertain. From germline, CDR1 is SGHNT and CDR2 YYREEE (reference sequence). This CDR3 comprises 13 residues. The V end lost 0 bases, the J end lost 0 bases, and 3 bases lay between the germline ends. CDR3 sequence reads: CASSLAVNTEAFF. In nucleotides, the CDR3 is TGTGCCAGCAGCTTGGCGGTGAACACTGAAGCTTTCTTT.

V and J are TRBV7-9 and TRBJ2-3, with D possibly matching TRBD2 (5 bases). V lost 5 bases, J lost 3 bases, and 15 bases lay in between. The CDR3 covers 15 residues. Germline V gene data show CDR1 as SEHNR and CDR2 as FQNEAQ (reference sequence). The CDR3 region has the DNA TGTGCCAGCAGCCCCCTCCTCAGAGGGACAGATACGCAGTATTTT. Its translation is CASSPLLRGTDTQYF.

CDR3 loop: CAWRVEPRFNEKLFF. CDR3 coding DNA: TGTGCCTGGAGGGTAGAACCGCGATTTAATGAAAAACTGTTTTTT. This chain joins TRBV30 and TRBJ1-4; D ambiguous. Germline loops: CDR1 GTSNPN, CDR2 SVGIG (reference sequence). The CDR3 spans 15 residues. Trimming took 3 bases from V and 4 from J, leaving 15 bases between them.

The CDR3 reads CAWSVNGDTQYF. CDR3 DNA sequence: TGTGCCTGGAGTGTAAACGGAGATACGCAGTATTTT. The V and J genes are TRBV30 and TRBJ2-3; no clear D gene. In germline, CDR1 is GTSNPN, CDR2 SVGIG (reference sequence). The V end lost 0 bases, the J end lost 5 bases, and 6 bases lay between the germline ends. CDR3 length equals 12 residues.